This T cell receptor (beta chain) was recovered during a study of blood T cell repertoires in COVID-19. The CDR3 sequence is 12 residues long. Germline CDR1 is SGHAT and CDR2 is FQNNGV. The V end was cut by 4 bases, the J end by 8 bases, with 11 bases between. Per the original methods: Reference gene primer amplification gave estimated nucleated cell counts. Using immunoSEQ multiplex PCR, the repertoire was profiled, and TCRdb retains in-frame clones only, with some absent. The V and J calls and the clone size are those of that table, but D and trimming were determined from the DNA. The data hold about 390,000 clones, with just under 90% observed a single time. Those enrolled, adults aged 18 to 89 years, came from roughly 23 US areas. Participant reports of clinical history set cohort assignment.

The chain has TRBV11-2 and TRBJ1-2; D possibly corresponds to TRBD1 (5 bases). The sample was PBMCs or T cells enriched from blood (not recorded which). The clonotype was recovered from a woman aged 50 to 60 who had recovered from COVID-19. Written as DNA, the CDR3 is TGTGCCAGCAGCTCGGGGGAGAGCGGCTACACCTTC. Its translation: CASSSGESGYTF.